This TCR beta chain emerged from a study of identical twins. Concerning this clonotype itself: The antigen is not known.

The study's findings and limits: Abundant beta clonotypes from cord blood bore fewer insertions; memory repertoires lacked this pattern. Potential partial confounding of zero-insertion analyses by invariant MAIT and iNKT cells was noted.

The V gene's germline CDR1 is LGHNA and CDR2 YSLEER. V lost 4 bases to trimming and J lost 6 bases; unmatched junction nucleotides: 5. This CDR3 contains 15 residues. With template switching, a universal primer site was added, and the cDNA carried unique molecular identifiers. Via MiXCR, TCRdb re-called the 5' RACE reads, giving one row per CDR3 protein. This sample carries around 500,000 distinct CDR3 sequences, 11% to 15% of them seen once, and the ten largest clones take about 0.52%. These data also formed part of another study, on yellow fever vaccine responses in identical twins.

Sequenced material: CD4+ T cells sorted from blood. The J gene is TRBJ2-1, the V gene TRBV4-3, with 11 bases fitting TRBD2. This TCR was recovered from a woman between 18 and 30 years old in good health. Here the CDR3 DNA reads TGCGCCAGCAGCCTATCTAGCGGGGGGAGCAATGAGCAGTTCTTC. Translated: CASSLSSGGSNEQFF.